One and the same sample provided the 7 T cell receptor beta chains below, sequenced in a study of cytomegalovirus exposure and HLA in healthy donors. Primers for the PCR totalled 60 Vbeta and 13 Jbeta. The assay was immunoSEQ multiplex PCR, and TCRdb's table has in-frame clones only and misses some. The table shows 100,000 to 150,000 clones, with over 8% occurring only once. Sequencing was done on a sample of PBMCs. The receptors derive from a middle-aged man in good health and CMV-seronegative.

The sample holds a few counts of this clone. The V gene is TRBV4-1, the J gene TRBJ2-7, with D uncertain. The CDR3 is made up of 14 amino acids. Germline CDR1 MGHRA, CDR2 YSYEKL. With 6 bases removed from V and 0 bases from J, the gap between germline ends came to 12 bases. CDR3 coding DNA: TGCGCCAGCAGTTTAATACACCCCTCCTACGAGCAGTACTTC. Its protein product is CASSLIHPSYEQYF.

The chain is built from TRBV9 and TRBJ2-2; D is perhaps TRBD2 (6 bases). V lost 3 bases and J lost 6, with 9 bases in between. The CDR3 sequence is 13 residues long. The germline V gene has CDR1 SGDLS and CDR2 YYNGEE. The CDR3 spells CASSGSGPGELFF. Written as DNA, the CDR3 is TGTGCCAGCAGCGGGAGCGGGCCCGGGGAGCTGTTTTTT.

CDR3 DNA: TGTGCCAGCAGCGTAGGGGCCGGAGAGACCCAGTACTTC. Its protein product is CASSVGAGETQYF. V is TRBV9 and J is TRBJ2-5, with D uncertain. CDR1 is SGDLS, CDR2 YYNGEE, per germline. V dropped 0 bases and J dropped 4 bases, with 7 bases sitting between them. This CDR3 is built from 13 residues. Full variable domain (outside the CDR3, taken from reference TRBV9 and TRBJ2-5): DSGVTQTPKHLITATGQRVTLRCSPRSGDLSVYWYQQSLDQGLQFLIQYYNGEERAKGNILERFSAQQFPDLHSELNLSSLELGDSALYFCASSVGAGETQYFGPGTRLLVL.

This sequence joins TRBV7-2 and TRBJ1-3; D not resolved. The CDR3 spans 13 residues. Trimming cost V 1 base and J 9 bases, with 10 bases left between them. Germline lookup yields CDR1 SGHTA and CDR2 FQGNSA. The CDR3 here is CASSLGGEGTIYF. The CDR3 nucleotides read TGTGCCAGCAGCTTAGGCGGGGAAGGCACCATATATTTT.

The chain combines TRBV9 with TRBJ2-5; 11 bases map to TRBD2. The CDR3 totals 15 residues. Trimming removed 3 bases from V and 1 base from J; junction bases left unmatched: 2. CDR1 and CDR2 (germline): SGDLS, YYNGEE. For the CDR3, the DNA is TGTGCCAGCAGCGCCGGGACTAGCGGCCAAGAGACCCAGTACTTC. It specifies CASSAGTSGQETQYF.

This clone was seen more than once but under ten times. The rearrangement links TRBV19 to TRBJ1-3; 9 nucleotides align to TRBD1. This CDR3 comprises 17 residues. V lost 4 bases to trimming and J lost 0 bases; unmatched junction nucleotides: 7. From germline, CDR1 is LNHDA and CDR2 SQIVND (reference sequence). CDR3: CASSKGQGLSSGNTIYF. The CDR3 nucleotides are TGTGCCAGTAGTAAGGGACAGGGTCTATCCTCTGGAAACACCATATATTTT.

V usage is TRBV5-4 and J usage is TRBJ2-7; possibly TRBD2 for D (6 bases). V dropped 3 bases and J dropped 3 bases, with 13 bases sitting between them. The germline CDR1 and CDR2 sequences are SGHNT and YYREEE (reference sequence). The CDR3 extends over 14 amino acids. CDR3 residues: CASSSLAADYEQYF. In nucleotides, the CDR3 is TGTGCCAGCAGCTCTTTAGCGGCGGACTACGAGCAGTACTTC.